The 20 T cell receptor beta chains below come from one sample, sequenced in a study of cytotoxic CD8 clonotypes in ibrutinib-treated CLL. Sequencing used immunoSEQ multiplex PCR; TCRdb keeps in-frame clones, though not all of them. The table lists 57,000 or so clones, roughly 58% of them singletons, with 20% to 30% in the top ten. This specimen consisted of PBMCs, obtained at disease progression, from a patient treated with ibrutinib. Receptors originate from a human donor with chronic lymphocytic leukemia.

The chain uses TRBV28 and TRBJ2-5; possible D gene TRBD2, 6 bases. V lost 2 bases and J lost 5, with 12 bases in between. The germline CDR1 and CDR2 sequences are MDHEN and SYDVKM. There are 14 residues in the CDR3. Here the CDR3 reads CASSLQGAGETQYF. In DNA, the CDR3 is TGTGCCAGCAGTTTACAAGGGGCGGGGGAGACCCAGTACTTC.

This clone was seen just once. The gene calls are TRBV4-2 and TRBJ2-2, with TRBD2 matching over 10 bases. The V gene's germline CDR1 is LGHNA and CDR2 YNFKEQ. Losses at the gene ends were 5 bases for V and 5 bases for J; bases not matched to a gene: 5. There are 15 residues in the CDR3. The CDR3 here is CASSSAGGITGELFF. CDR3 coding DNA: TGTGCCAGCAGCTCAGCGGGGGGGATTACCGGGGAGCTGTTTTTT.

V usage is TRBV19 and J usage is TRBJ1-5, with TRBD1 identical over 8 bases. Trimming took 5 bases from V and 3 from J; bases not matched to a gene: 9. This CDR3 has 16 residues. Germline CDR1 is LNHDA and CDR2 is SQIVND (reference sequence). CDR3 nucleotides: TGTGCCAGTAGTCAAGGACAGGGATTGGTCAATCAGCCCCAGCATTTT. This translates into CASSQGQGLVNQPQHF.

This clone was seen a few times. This chain joins TRBV29-1 and TRBJ1-5; no firm D call. This CDR3 region has 14 residues. Germline loops: CDR1 SQVTM, CDR2 ANQGSEA. Trimming took off 6 bases at V and 0 bases at J, with 12 bases between the two ends. DNA for the CDR3: TGCAGCGTCGTCGAAGGGAATAGCAATCAGCCCCAGCATTTT. This gives the protein CSVVEGNSNQPQHF.

The rearrangement links TRBV6-1 to TRBJ2-1, with TRBD1 matching over 7 bases. After removal of 3 bases from V and 4 bases from J, the junction contained 18 bases not matched to a gene. Germline assignment: CDR1 MNHNS and CDR2 SASEGT. The CDR3 extends over 19 amino acids. The DNA for the CDR3 is TGTGCCAGCAGTGAGGGCCCTGGCCTTGGGACAGTCAATTACAATGAGCAGTTCTTC. As protein: CASSEGPGLGTVNYNEQFF.

The CDR3 nucleotides are TGCGCCAGCAGCCCGGGACAATCTGGGCAGCCCCAGCATTTT. It translates to CASSPGQSGQPQHF. The V gene is TRBV5-1, the J gene TRBJ1-5; a weak D match, TRBD1 (6 bases). This CDR3 is 14 amino acids long. Trimming cost V 4 bases and J 7 bases, with 15 bases left between them. The germline V gene encodes CDR1 SGHRS and CDR2 YFSETQ.

The chain employs TRBV10-3 and TRBJ2-4; D unresolved. V was cut by 0 bases and J by 2 bases, with 14 bases left in between. Germline CDR1 is ENHRY and CDR2 is SYGVKD. The CDR3 is 17 residues long. The CDR3 DNA follows: TGTGCCATCAGTGAGTCAGCACTCCTTCCTCCCAAAAACATTCAGTACTTC. It translates to CAISESALLPPKNIQYF.

The V gene is TRBV9, the J gene TRBJ1-3, with TRBD1 matching 8 bases. In germline, CDR1 is SGDLS, CDR2 YYNGEE. J was trimmed by 3 bases and V by 0 bases; bases with no gene match: 5. CDR3 length: 16 amino acids. CDR3 protein: CASSVDPGGLGNTIYF. The DNA of the CDR3 is TGTGCCAGCAGCGTAGATCCAGGGGGCCTTGGAAACACCATATATTTT.

This clone was detected only once. The chain has TRBV5-1 and TRBJ2-1, with 10 bases that match TRBD2. The V gene end was trimmed by 1 base and the J gene end by 10 bases; junction bases not matched to a gene: 8. Germline assignment: CDR1 SGHRS and CDR2 YFSETQ. The CDR3 has 15 amino acids. The CDR3 bases are TGCGCCAGCAGCTTGTCGCTAGCGGGGGCAGGGGAGCAGTTCTTC. Translating it yields CASSLSLAGAGEQFF.

This clone turned up a few times. The rearrangement joins TRBV5-1 to TRBJ2-5; 10 bases match TRBD2. The CDR3 is made up of 14 amino acids. Trimming at V came to 9 bases and at J to 5 bases, leaving 10 bases not matched to a gene. CDR1 and CDR2 (germline): SGHRS, YFSETQ. CDR3 DNA: TGCGCCACCAAAGCGGGGGGGCGTTGGGAGACCCAGTACTTC. Encoded protein: CATKAGGRWETQYF.

The rearrangement uses TRBV5-1 and TRBJ1-1; D is unclear. Germline-derived CDR1 and CDR2 are SGHRS and YFSETQ. V lost 4 bases to trimming and J lost 1 base, with 8 bases between them. CDR3 length: 13 amino acids. Written as DNA, the CDR3 is TGCGCCAGCAGCCGAACAGAGAACACTGAAGCTTTCTTT. Translated: CASSRTENTEAFF. Using reference TRBV5-1 and TRBJ1-1 for the parts outside the CDR3, the full variable domain is KAGVTQTPRYLIKTRGQQVTLSCSPISGHRSVSWYQQTPGQGLQFLFEYFSETQRNKGNFPGRFSGRQFSNSRSEMNVSTLELGDSALYLCASSRTENTEAFFGQGTRLTVV.

This chain links TRBV30 with TRBJ2-7; D is possibly TRBD2 (6 bases). The germline V gene encodes CDR1 GTSNPN and CDR2 SVGIG (reference sequence). The CDR3 spans 13 residues. V shed 6 bases and J shed 0 bases, with 12 bases lying between them. Written as DNA, the CDR3 is TGTGCCTGCCTGGGAGGTAGCTCCTACGAGCAGTACTTC. This codes for CACLGGSSYEQYF.

This chain joins TRBV18 and TRBJ2-2; TRBD2 aligns across 8 bases. J was trimmed by 0 bases and V by 6 bases; bases with no gene match: 6. Germline CDR1 KGHSH, CDR2 LQKENI. The CDR3 runs to 16 residues. CDR3 sequence (DNA): TGTGCCAGCTCTCCTACGACTAGCGCGAACACCGGGGAGCTGTTTTTT. Translated, it gives CASSPTTSANTGELFF.

The sample holds a few counts of this clone. V is TRBV6-6 and J is TRBJ1-6; TRBD1 agrees at 8 bases. The CDR3 has 14 amino acids. CDR1 is MNHNY, CDR2 SVGAGI, per germline (reference sequence). The V gene end was trimmed by 6 bases and the J gene end by 6 bases; junction bases not matched to a gene: 4. The CDR3 sequence: CASSITGGNSPLHF. The DNA of the CDR3 is TGTGCCAGCAGCATCACAGGGGGTAATTCACCCCTCCACTTT.

The V and J genes are TRBV27 and TRBJ2-7; D is unresolved. With 2 bases removed from V and 4 bases from J, the gap between germline ends came to 12 bases. Germline CDR1 MNHEY, CDR2 SMNVEV (reference sequence). The length of the CDR3 is 14 residues. CDR3: CASSLKSLGYEQYF. CDR3 nucleotides: TGTGCCAGCAGTTTAAAGAGCTTGGGGTACGAGCAGTACTTC.

This chain connects TRBV2 to TRBJ2-7, with no clear D. CDR3 length: 11 residues. Per the germline V gene, CDR1 is SNHLY and CDR2 is FYNNEI. V lost 6 bases and J lost 4, with 7 bases in between. CDR3 protein: CASRGGYEQYF. The CDR3 DNA reads as TGTGCCAGCAGGGGCGGTTACGAGCAGTACTTC.

To note about this clone: The identical CDR3 is also encoded by other nucleotide sequences in the sample. The chain links TRBV5-1 to TRBJ1-5; no firm D call. The CDR3 loop spans 13 amino acids. Trimming took off 2 bases at V and 0 bases at J, with 3 bases between the two ends. From germline, CDR1 is SGHRS and CDR2 YFSETQ. The CDR3 sequence is CASSLASNQPQHF. The CDR3 nucleotides are TGCGCCAGCAGCTTAGCTAGCAATCAGCCCCAGCATTTT.

CDR3 residues: CAWNLGFGGGTEAFF. CDR3 nucleotides: TGTGCCTGGAACCTTGGGTTCGGGGGGGGCACTGAAGCTTTCTTT. The chain employs TRBV30 and TRBJ1-1, with TRBD1 as a possible D gene (5 bases). In germline, CDR1 is GTSNPN, CDR2 SVGIG (reference sequence). There are 15 residues in the CDR3. V dropped 4 bases and J dropped 4 bases, with 19 bases sitting between them.

The chain joins TRBV6-5 to TRBJ1-2, with a possible D match to TRBD1 (6 bases). The germline V gene encodes CDR1 MNHEY and CDR2 SVGAGI. V lost 5 bases and J lost 0, with 13 bases in between. The CDR3 has 15 amino acids. In DNA form, the CDR3 reads TGTGCCAGCAGTCCCAGGGGAGATGCTAACTATGGCTACACCTTC. As protein: CASSPRGDANYGYTF.

This clone was recorded a few times. Because the CDR3 is missing its conserved closing phenylalanine or tryptophan, this is likely a read error. It is unclear where the CDR3 begins or ends on the DNA, so no DNA is shown, and the CDR3 is as TCRdb lists it. This chain joins TRBV27 and TRBJ1-1. The germline V gene has CDR1 MNHEY and CDR2 SMNVEV (reference sequence). Including both end residues, the CDR3 is 8 amino acids long. CDR3 loop: CASTRRCR.